This T cell receptor (beta chain) came from a study of T cells after yellow fever vaccination. Study-wide context: With SMART-Seq v4 Ultra Low Input, the fractions containing low cell numbers were prepared.

Study conclusions and caveats: Highly abundant clonotypes carried over from the bulk population could end up in FACS-sorted repertoires as contaminants. A secondary response was less intense yet reached its peak sooner, at day 5 versus 15.

TCRdb recomputed calls from the 5' RACE reads with MiXCR, one row per CDR3 protein. The sample records roughly 350,000 distinct CDR3 sequences, roughly 3.9% being singletons. Comments on this clonotype: The target antigen is unknown.

In germline, CDR1 is DFQATT, CDR2 SNEGSKA (reference sequence). V was pared by 5 bases and J by 10 bases, with 12 bases of the junction left unmatched. The length of the CDR3 is 13 residues. The material was PBMCs, obtained 5 days after the yellow fever booster vaccination. The clonotype originates from a man aged 18 to 30 who received the YFV17D yellow fever vaccine. The V call is TRBV20-1, the J call TRBJ1-2, with 8 bases fitting TRBD1. This CDR3 reads CSAHAGGQADYTF. CDR3 in DNA: TGCAGTGCTCATGCAGGGGGCCAGGCAGACTACACCTTC.